The clone carrying this T cell receptor beta chain has only a few counts. Mismatch with germline at one junction end may stem from a read error. The CDR3 has 15 amino acids. The germline gives CDR1 KGHDR, CDR2 SFDVKD. The record originates from a study of CD8 T cells in ankylosing spondylitis. TCRdb reanalysed the 5' RACE reads using MiXCR and keeps one entry per CDR3 protein. This sample has 230,000 or so distinct CDR3 sequences, with 20% to 30% found just once. The sample was blood, either unsorted or a sorted T cell fraction (not recorded which). This TCR derives from a male donor with ankylosing spondylitis or in good health (not recorded which). The chain combines TRBV24-1 with TRBJ2-5; TRBD2 is a possible D gene (6 bases). This chain's CDR3 is CATSVSSDHQETQYF. As DNA, the CDR3 is TGTGCCACCAGTGTGTCTAGCGACCACCAGGAGACCCAGTACTTC.